These 10 T cell receptor beta chains came from one sample sequenced in a study of blood T cell repertoires in COVID-19 (dated by TCRdb to about 2020). The method was the immunoSEQ multiplex PCR assay. TCRdb carries this immuneACCESS record with in-frame sequences only. Its versions omit some clonotypes, under half of them owing to an unresolved V gene in the studies checked, with the rest unexplained. Here the sample has about 140,000 clones; about 87% occur a single time. Of the sample, approximately 9% is held by the ten largest clones. What was sequenced was peripheral blood. The receptors originated from a woman aged 50 to 60 with active or convalescent COVID-19.

The chain is built from TRBV28 and TRBJ1-3, with no clear D. The germline V gene has CDR1 MDHEN and CDR2 SYDVKM. This CDR3 region has 14 residues. Deletions cut 2 bases from V and 7 bases from J, with 12 bases between. CDR3 DNA: TGTGCCAGCAGTTTAAGTGGCAGTTGGAACACCATATATTTT. Its translation: CASSLSGSWNTIYF. The variable domain in full, completed from reference TRBV28 and TRBJ1-3, reads DVKVTQSSRYLVKRTGEKVFLECVQDMDHENMFWYRQDPGLGLRLIYFSYDVKMKEKGDIPEGYSVSREKKERFSLILESASTNQTSMYLCASSLSGSWNTIYFGEGSWLTVV.

This clone has only one observation. The rearrangement uses TRBV29-1 and TRBJ1-1; D might be TRBD1 (6 bases). V dropped 2 bases and J dropped 4 bases, with 17 bases sitting between them. The CDR3 runs 15 residues. Per germline, CDR1 SQVTM and CDR2 ANQGSEA. CDR3 nucleotide sequence: TGCAGCGTTGAAAACGGAGACAGGCTGAGCACTGAAGCTTTCTTT. This encodes CSVENGDRLSTEAFF.

This chain links TRBV2 with TRBJ1-1; 7 bases are a match to TRBD1. Trimming removed 8 bases from V and 7 bases from J; junction bases left unmatched: 7. CDR1 is SNHLY and CDR2 is FYNNEI in the germline V gene. The CDR3 loop spans 12 amino acids. The CDR3 is CASDEGAGEAFF. CDR3 coding DNA: TGTGCCAGCGATGAGGGGGCGGGTGAAGCTTTCTTT.

The CDR3 coding sequence is TGCGCCAGCAGCTTGGCAGTCGGGCAGGGCCGTCGGGAGCAGTACTTC. Translating it yields CASSLAVGQGRREQYF. The gene calls are TRBV5-1 and TRBJ2-7; D may be TRBD1 (5 bases). Germline V gene lookup returns CDR1 SGHRS and CDR2 YFSETQ. Deletions cut 0 bases from V and 7 bases from J, with 20 bases between. The CDR3 extends over 16 amino acids.

The chain couples TRBV30 to TRBJ1-2; tentative D call: TRBD1 (5 bases). The CDR3 runs 12 residues. Germline V lookup: CDR1 GTSNPN, CDR2 SVGIG (reference sequence). The V and J ends lost 3 bases and 5 bases respectively, with 10 bases between them. CDR3 loop: CAWRGAKYGYTF. In nucleotides, the CDR3 is TGTGCCTGGAGAGGGGCGAAGTATGGCTACACCTTC.

This clone was found once. The chain carries TRBV5-5 and TRBJ1-2, with D tentatively TRBD1 (5 bases). The CDR3 covers 15 residues. The V end lost 0 bases, the J end lost 3 bases, and 12 bases lay between the germline ends. CDR1 and CDR2 (germline): SGHKS, YYEKEE (reference sequence). The CDR3 bases are TGTGCCAGCAGCTTGGCCTTAGGGGTCCACTATGGCTACACCTTC. Its protein is CASSLALGVHYGYTF.

The J gene is TRBJ1-5, the V gene TRBV19; D may be TRBD1 (6 bases). Germline lookup yields CDR1 LNHDA and CDR2 SQIVND (reference sequence). There are 14 residues in the CDR3. V dropped 8 bases and J dropped 3 bases, with 14 bases sitting between them. CDR3 DNA: TGTGCCAGTGGTACAGGGTATACCAATCAGCCCCAGCATTTT. Amino acid sequence: CASGTGYTNQPQHF. Using reference TRBV19 and TRBJ1-5 for the parts outside the CDR3, the full variable domain is DGGITQSPKYLFRKEGQNVTLSCEQNLNHDAMYWYRQDPGQGLRLIYYSQIVNDFQKGDIAEGYSVSREKKESFPLTVTSAQKNPTAFYLCASGTGYTNQPQHFGDGTRLSIL.

The chain links TRBV6-5 to TRBJ2-7, with a tentative D call TRBD2 (6 bases). The CDR3 runs to 14 residues. CDR1 and CDR2 from the germline V gene are MNHEY and SVGAGI. The V and J ends lost 7 bases and 3 bases respectively, with 16 bases between them. The CDR3 region has the DNA TGTGCCAGCATCTCGGGCGGGACCTACTACGAGCAGTACTTC. It is translated as CASISGGTYYEQYF.

V is TRBV28 and J is TRBJ1-4; 8 bases agree with TRBD1. From germline, CDR1 is MDHEN and CDR2 SYDVKM. There are 14 residues in the CDR3. With 7 bases clipped from V and 5 bases from J, the junction kept 6 bases outside the gene matches. The CDR3 DNA reads as TGTGCCAGCAATGGACAGGGCCTAAATGAAAAACTGTTTTTT. Its protein is CASNGQGLNEKLFF.

The CDR3 protein is CASSQVELVDTEAFF. The CDR3 region has the DNA TGTGCCAGCAGCCAAGTAGAACTAGTCGACACTGAAGCTTTCTTT. J is TRBJ1-1 and V is TRBV4-2, with no clear D. Trimming removed 1 base at V and 3 bases at J, with 12 bases between. Germline CDR1 is LGHNA and CDR2 is YNFKEQ. This CDR3 is 15 amino acids long.